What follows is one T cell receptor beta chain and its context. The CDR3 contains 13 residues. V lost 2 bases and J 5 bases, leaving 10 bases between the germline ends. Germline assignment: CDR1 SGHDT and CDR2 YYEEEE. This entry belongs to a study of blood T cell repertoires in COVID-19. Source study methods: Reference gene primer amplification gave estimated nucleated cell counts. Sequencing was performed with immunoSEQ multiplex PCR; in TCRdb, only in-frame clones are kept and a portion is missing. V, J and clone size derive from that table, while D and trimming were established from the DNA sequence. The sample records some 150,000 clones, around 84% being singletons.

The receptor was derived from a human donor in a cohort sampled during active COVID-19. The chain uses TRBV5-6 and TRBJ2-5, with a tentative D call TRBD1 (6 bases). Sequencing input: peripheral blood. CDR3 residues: CASSLQGRETQYF. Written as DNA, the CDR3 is TGTGCCAGCAGCTTACAGGGACGGGAGACCCAGTACTTC.